A selection of T cell receptor beta chains follows, all from one sample in a study of cytomegalovirus exposure and HLA in healthy donors. Only in-frame clones appear in the TCRdb table, and some are missing; sequencing was by immunoSEQ multiplex PCR. The table includes over 75,000 clones, over 8% detected once. The sample taken for sequencing was PBMCs. These receptors were obtained from a man aged 45 to 65 in good health and CMV-seropositive. The CDR3 runs from the conserved cysteine through the conserved F or W. The D gene is left open where the match is weak. Not every row has a clone size; where given, it reads once, few, many or a size class.

d_call: TRBD2
v_call: TRBV4-1
j_call: TRBJ2-3
clone_size: few
cdr3_aa: CASSQDPSGSMTDTQYF
cdr3_nt: TGCGCCAGCAGCCAAGACCCTAGCGGGAGTATGACAGATACGCAGTATTTT

d_call: TRBD1
v_call: TRBV5-6
j_call: TRBJ2-5
clone_size: few
cdr3_aa: CASSLVQGTADGETQYF
cdr3_nt: TGTGCCAGCAGCTTAGTCCAGGGGACAGCGGACGGAGAGACCCAGTACTTC

d_call: .
v_call: TRBV29-1
j_call: TRBJ2-3
clone_size: few
cdr3_aa: CSVASVGGSDTQYF
cdr3_nt: TGCAGCGTAGCTAGCGTCGGAGGGTCGGATACGCAGTATTTT

d_call: .
v_call: TRBV7-6
j_call: TRBJ2-7
clone_size: few
cdr3_aa: CASSLTREDNEQYF
cdr3_nt: TGTGCCAGCAGCCTGACTAGGGAGGACAACGAGCAGTACTTC

d_call: .
v_call: TRBV30
j_call: TRBJ2-5
clone_size: few
cdr3_aa: CAWVGGGVPQETQYF
cdr3_nt: TGTGCCTGGGTTGGTGGCGGGGTACCCCAAGAGACCCAGTACTTC

d_call: .
v_call: TRBV9
j_call: TRBJ2-5
clone_size: .
cdr3_aa: CASSVMGGQETQYF
cdr3_nt: TGTGCCAGCAGCGTTATGGGAGGACAAGAGACCCAGTACTTC

d_call: TRBD2
v_call: TRBV15
j_call: TRBJ2-3
clone_size: .
cdr3_aa: CATSRDLGGADTQYF
cdr3_nt: TGTGCCACCAGCAGAGATCTGGGGGGGGCAGATACGCAGTATTTT

d_call: .
v_call: TRBV7-9
j_call: TRBJ1-5
clone_size: .
cdr3_aa: CASSLGVHSNQPQNF
cdr3_nt: TGTGCCAGCAGCTTAGGGGTACATAGCAATCAGCCCCAGAATTTT

d_call: TRBD2
v_call: TRBV4-1
j_call: TRBJ2-4
clone_size: .
cdr3_aa: CASSPVAGVLGGAKNIQYF
cdr3_nt: TGCGCCAGCAGCCCCGTAGCGGGAGTCCTAGGAGGAGCCAAAAACATTCAGTACTTC

d_call: .
v_call: TRBV2
j_call: TRBJ2-1
clone_size: .
cdr3_aa: CASSDQGSEQFF
cdr3_nt: TGTGCCAGCAGTGACCAGGGTTCTGAGCAGTTCTTC

d_call: .
v_call: TRBV27
j_call: TRBJ1-4
clone_size: few
cdr3_aa: CASSLSAGGGEKLFF
cdr3_nt: TGTGCCAGCAGTTTATCGGCGGGAGGAGGTGAAAAACTGTTTTTT

d_call: .
v_call: TRBV6-6
j_call: TRBJ2-5
clone_size: .
cdr3_aa: CASSYSGGDQETQYF
cdr3_nt: TGTGCCAGCAGTTACTCGGGCGGGGACCAAGAGACCCAGTACTTC

d_call: .
v_call: TRBV30
j_call: TRBJ1-2
clone_size: .
cdr3_aa: CAWGGGGGEYYGYTF
cdr3_nt: TGTGCCTGGGGGGGAGGTGGAGGGGAATACTATGGCTACACCTTC

d_call: .
v_call: TRBV2
j_call: TRBJ2-7
clone_size: once
cdr3_aa: CASSPLVTTYEQYF
cdr3_nt: TGTGCCAGCAGCCCACTAGTTACAACCTACGAGCAGTACTTC

d_call: TRBD1
v_call: TRBV11-2
j_call: TRBJ1-1
clone_size: .
cdr3_aa: CASSLGVGQGRFDTEAFF
cdr3_nt: TGTGCCAGCAGCTTAGGAGTAGGACAGGGGAGGTTTGACACTGAAGCTTTCTTT

d_call: .
v_call: TRBV6-5
j_call: TRBJ1-5
clone_size: .
cdr3_aa: CASSYRFRVGQPQHF
cdr3_nt: TGTGCCAGCAGTTACAGGTTCAGGGTCGGACAGCCCCAGCATTTT

d_call: TRBD1
v_call: TRBV5-1
j_call: TRBJ2-7
clone_size: few
cdr3_aa: CASRSGTGSFEQYF
cdr3_nt: TGCGCCAGCAGATCCGGGACAGGTTCTTTCGAGCAGTACTTC

d_call: TRBD2
v_call: TRBV7-2
j_call: TRBJ2-1
clone_size: few
cdr3_aa: CASSLAASGREFF
cdr3_nt: TGTGCCAGCAGCTTAGCCGCTAGCGGGAGGGAGTTCTTC

d_call: TRBD2
v_call: TRBV6-1
j_call: TRBJ2-7
clone_size: few
cdr3_aa: CASSDGGAGEYEQYF
cdr3_nt: TGTGCCAGCAGTGACGGCGGGGCGGGAGAGTACGAGCAGTACTTC

d_call: .
v_call: TRBV10-3
j_call: TRBJ1-4
clone_size: few
cdr3_aa: CAISDLPGQANEKLFF
cdr3_nt: TGTGCCATCAGTGACTTACCGGGACAAGCTAATGAAAAACTGTTTTTT

d_call: .
v_call: TRBV7-3
j_call: TRBJ2-6
clone_size: few
cdr3_aa: CASSSQISGANVLTF
cdr3_nt: TGTGCCAGCAGCTCTCAGATCTCTGGGGCCAACGTCCTGACTTTC

d_call: TRBD2
v_call: TRBV15
j_call: TRBJ2-1
clone_size: .
cdr3_aa: CATSRDYSGSPKFF
cdr3_nt: TGTGCCACCAGCAGAGATTATAGCGGGAGCCCGAAGTTCTTC

d_call: TRBD2
v_call: TRBV6-5
j_call: TRBJ2-7
clone_size: .
cdr3_aa: CASSYGGESSYEQYF
cdr3_nt: TGTGCCAGCAGTTACGGGGGGGAAAGCTCCTACGAGCAGTACTTC

d_call: .
v_call: TRBV5-4
j_call: TRBJ1-1
clone_size: few
cdr3_aa: CASSFAGVNTEAFF
cdr3_nt: TGTGCCAGCAGCTTCGCAGGGGTGAACACTGAAGCTTTCTTT

d_call: TRBD1
v_call: TRBV10-3
j_call: TRBJ1-5
clone_size: .
cdr3_aa: CAISDIRVQGAGQPQHF
cdr3_nt: TGTGCCATCAGTGATATCCGGGTACAGGGGGCTGGTCAGCCCCAGCATTTT

d_call: TRBD1
v_call: TRBV5-6
j_call: TRBJ2-1
clone_size: few
cdr3_aa: CASSFDRGGGEQFF
cdr3_nt: TGTGCCAGCAGCTTCGACAGGGGGGGCGGTGAGCAGTTCTTC

d_call: .
v_call: TRBV6-5
j_call: TRBJ2-3
clone_size: .
cdr3_aa: CASSYDSISTDTQYF
cdr3_nt: TGTGCCAGCAGTTACGACAGCATCTCCACAGATACGCAGTATTTT

d_call: .
v_call: TRBV10-3
j_call: TRBJ1-1
clone_size: few
cdr3_aa: CATGERGNTEAFF
cdr3_nt: TGTGCCACTGGGGAACGGGGGAACACTGAAGCTTTCTTT